Following are 25 T cell receptor beta chains from one sample sequenced in a study of PD-1 blockade in classical Hodgkin lymphoma. Method: immunoSEQ multiplex PCR; TCRdb's copy keeps in-frame clones and lacks some. The sample yields around 25,000 clones, approximately 87% seen once. Stated time point: cycle 4 day 1 (C4D1), after five to seven weeks of nivolumab. Every patient was affected by relapse after autologous stem cell transplantation, while exposure to brentuximab vedotin was not uniform. The source material was peripheral blood mononuclear cells (PBMCs), sampled before the fourth cycle of nivolumab. All receptors come from a human donor with classical Hodgkin lymphoma.

This chain joins TRBV6-1 and TRBJ1-1; TRBD1 aligns across 7 bases. V shed 4 bases and J 5 bases; nucleotides not matched to a gene: 7. This CDR3 is built from 14 residues. Germline CDR1 and CDR2: MNHNS and SASEGT. The CDR3 loop reads CASSAAGGVTEAFF. In DNA, the CDR3 is TGTGCCAGCAGTGCCGCAGGGGGGGTGACTGAAGCTTTCTTT.

This chain links TRBV29-1 with TRBJ2-4, with 9 bases that match TRBD2. This CDR3 has 13 amino acids. Trimming took 6 bases from V and 3 from J; bases not matched to a gene: 3. Germline lookup yields CDR1 SQVTM and CDR2 ANQGSEA. The CDR3 spells CSVREGGKNIQYF. CDR3 in DNA: TGCAGCGTGCGGGAGGGGGGCAAAAACATTCAGTACTTC.

The chain combines TRBV4-1 with TRBJ2-5, with 14 bases matching TRBD2. This CDR3 contains 17 residues. Germline V gene sequence: CDR1 MGHRA, CDR2 YSYEKL. The J segment lost 4 bases and the V segment lost 5 bases, leaving 9 bases of the junction unmatched. CDR3 sequence: CASSSGLAGGRGETQYF. The CDR3 coding sequence is TGCGCCAGCAGCTCCGGACTAGCGGGAGGAAGGGGAGAGACCCAGTACTTC.

This chain connects TRBV6-1 to TRBJ2-3, with D perhaps TRBD2 (6 bases). Trimming shortened V by 8 bases and J by 1 base, and 16 bases separated the two germline ends. Germline values: CDR1 MNHNS, CDR2 SASEGT. This CDR3 comprises 15 residues. The CDR3 reads CASANRDLRTDTQYF. In DNA, the CDR3 is TGTGCCAGCGCAAACCGGGACTTGCGCACAGATACGCAGTATTTT.

This chain uses TRBV11-3 with TRBJ2-5, with D uncertain. V was trimmed by 1 base and J by 2 bases, leaving 8 bases between them. CDR3 length: 14 residues. Per germline, CDR1 SGHNT and CDR2 YENEEA. CDR3 amino acids: CASSLGPEQETQYF. The CDR3 DNA reads TGTGCCAGCAGCTTAGGGCCCGAACAAGAGACCCAGTACTTC.

CDR3 residues: CASSGGTGYSNQPQHF. The CDR3 DNA reads TGTGCCAGCAGCGGAGGGACGGGCTATAGCAATCAGCCCCAGCATTTT. The V and J genes are TRBV9 and TRBJ1-5, with D perhaps matching TRBD1 (5 bases). Germline loops: CDR1 SGDLS, CDR2 YYNGEE. The length of the CDR3 is 16 residues. Trimming removed 3 bases from V and 0 bases from J, with 13 bases in between.

CDR3 residues: CAIKVSSGNTIYF. DNA for the CDR3: TGTGCCATCAAAGTCAGCTCTGGAAACACCATATATTTT. The chain has TRBV10-3 and TRBJ1-3, with D hard to call. V lost 7 bases and J lost 0, with 7 bases in between. This CDR3 comprises 13 residues. Germline V gene lookup returns CDR1 ENHRY and CDR2 SYGVKD.

This chain connects TRBV6-5 to TRBJ1-5; 7 bases map to TRBD1. The CDR3 is 15 residues long. The germline gives CDR1 MNHEY, CDR2 SVGAGI. The V gene end was trimmed by 5 bases and the J gene end by 0 bases; junction bases not matched to a gene: 4. This CDR3 is CASSTRGYSNQPQHF. CDR3 DNA: TGTGCCAGCAGTACCAGGGGGTATAGCAATCAGCCCCAGCATTTT.

This clone appeared once. The V and J genes are TRBV19 and TRBJ1-5, with D hard to call. This CDR3 comprises 16 residues. CDR1 and CDR2 from the germline V gene are LNHDA and SQIVND (reference sequence). V was cut by 9 bases and J by 0 bases, with 18 bases left in between. The CDR3 protein is CASQFLGEGSNQPQHF. CDR3 in DNA: TGTGCCAGCCAATTCCTCGGTGAGGGTAGCAATCAGCCCCAGCATTTT.

The genes are TRBV27 and TRBJ2-3, with TRBD1 identical over 7 bases. The germline V gene has CDR1 MNHEY and CDR2 SMNVEV (reference sequence). This CDR3 contains 14 residues. Trimming at V came to 3 bases and at J to 1 base, leaving 1 base not matched to a gene. In nucleotides, the CDR3 is TGTGCCAGCAGTTTGGACAGGCGCACAGATACGCAGTATTTT. Translation gives CASSLDRRTDTQYF.

The sample holds one count of this clone. The CDR3 DNA is TGTGCCAGCAGATCCGCCTCAGAGGAAAAACTGTTTTTT. Translating gives CASRSASEEKLFF. The rearrangement joins TRBV5-4 to TRBJ1-4; D unresolved. The CDR3 covers 13 residues. Trimming cost V 5 bases and J 8 bases, with 13 bases left between them. The germline V gene has CDR1 SGHNT and CDR2 YYREEE (reference sequence).

The chain employs TRBV5-4 and TRBJ1-2; a weak D match, TRBD1 (5 bases). Per the germline V gene, CDR1 is SGHNT and CDR2 is YYREEE (reference sequence). Trimming cost V 0 bases and J 2 bases, with 17 bases left between them. This CDR3 comprises 17 residues. The DNA of the CDR3 is TGTGCCAGCAGCTTGGGGGTACAGGCGGCCTCGAACTATGGCTACACCTTC. This codes for CASSLGVQAASNYGYTF.

This sequence joins TRBV28 and TRBJ2-1, with a tentative D call TRBD1 (6 bases). The CDR3 runs 14 residues. Between the trimmed V and J ends, which lost 5 bases and 6 bases, there was a span of 14 bases. Germline CDR1 MDHEN, CDR2 SYDVKM. CDR3 protein: CASSPRQDPNEQFF. The DNA of the CDR3 is TGTGCCAGCAGTCCCAGACAGGACCCCAATGAGCAGTTCTTC.

V is TRBV5-1 and J is TRBJ2-1, with 9 nucleotides matching TRBD1. Germline CDR1 SGHRS, CDR2 YFSETQ. The CDR3 has 16 amino acids. V shed 0 bases and J 8 bases; nucleotides not matched to a gene: 9. CDR3 region: CASSLETGGALDEQFF. CDR3 nucleotides: TGCGCCAGCAGCTTGGAAACAGGGGGCGCATTGGATGAGCAGTTCTTC.

The CDR3 DNA sequence: TGTGCCAGCAGCTCTGCCCGCGGGGGACCATCCTACGAGCAGTACTTC. It translates to CASSSARGGPSYEQYF. The chain carries TRBV11-2 and TRBJ2-7; TRBD2 matches at 7 bases. The CDR3 extends over 16 amino acids. V was clipped by 4 bases and J by 1 base; unmatched bases: 10. CDR1 and CDR2 (germline): SGHAT, FQNNGV.

The chain links TRBV7-9 to TRBJ2-2; 13 nucleotides match TRBD2. V gave up 3 bases and J gave up 1 base; unmatched junction bases: 5. The germline gives CDR1 SEHNR, CDR2 FQNEAQ (reference sequence). CDR3 length equals 18 residues. In DNA, the CDR3 is TGTGCCAGCAGCTTGGGACTAGCGGGGACCTTGAACACCGGGGAGCTGTTTTTT. Its protein product is CASSLGLAGTLNTGELFF.

The chain uses TRBV11-2 and TRBJ1-1; D remains unclear. The CDR3 has 15 amino acids. Germline V gene data show CDR1 as SGHAT and CDR2 as FQNNGV. V was trimmed by 0 bases and J by 1 base, leaving 9 bases between them. The CDR3 sequence: CASSLDWRTNTEAFF. CDR3 bases: TGTGCCAGCAGCTTAGATTGGCGAACGAACACTGAAGCTTTCTTT. The whole variable domain, remainder taken from reference TRBV11-2 and TRBJ1-1, is EAGVAQSPRYKIIEKRQSVAFWCNPISGHATLYWYQQILGQGPKLLIQFQNNGVVDDSQLPKDRFSAERLKGVDSTLKIQPAKLEDSAVYLCASSLDWRTNTEAFFGQGTRLTVV.

Details on this clone: Other DNA sequences of this sample code for an identical CDR3. V is TRBV12-5 and J is TRBJ1-5; 10 bases are shared with TRBD1. With 5 bases clipped from V and 2 bases from J, the junction kept 6 bases outside the gene matches. CDR1 and CDR2 from the germline V gene are LGHNT and FRNRAP. The CDR3 spans 16 residues. This CDR3 is CASGLGTGEGNQPQHF. The CDR3 coding sequence is TGTGCTAGTGGTCTAGGGACAGGGGAGGGCAATCAGCCCCAGCATTTT.

The rearrangement uses TRBV30 and TRBJ2-2; D gene unclear. The CDR3 is 13 residues long. With 0 bases removed from V and 3 bases from J, the gap between germline ends came to 5 bases. Germline CDR1 GTSNPN, CDR2 SVGIG (reference sequence). DNA of the CDR3: TGTGCCTGGAGTGTACTGGACACCGGGGAGCTGTTTTTT. Translation: CAWSVLDTGELFF.

CDR3 amino acids: CASTLHENTEAFF. The CDR3 region has the DNA TGTGCCAGCACCCTACATGAGAACACTGAAGCTTTCTTT. J is TRBJ1-1 and V is TRBV6-1; no reliable D call. Per germline, CDR1 MNHNS and CDR2 SASEGT. The length of the CDR3 is 13 residues. V shed 7 bases and J shed 1 base, with 10 bases lying between them.

The chain is built from TRBV7-3 and TRBJ2-7; 7 bases align to TRBD2. Germline V gene data show CDR1 as SGHTA and CDR2 as FQGTGA. Trimming cost V 3 bases and J 5 bases; bases outside gene matches: 7. This CDR3 is 14 amino acids long. CDR3 region: CASSLGTTPHEQYF. CDR3 sequence (DNA): TGTGCCAGCAGCTTGGGGACTACCCCTCACGAGCAGTACTTC. The complete variable domain, with remaining parts taken from reference TRBV7-3 and TRBJ2-7, reads GAGVSQTPSNKVTEKGKYVELRCDPISGHTALYWYRQSLGQGPEFLIYFQGTGAADDSGLPNDRFFAVRPEGSVSTLKIQRTERGDSAVYLCASSLGTTPHEQYFGPGTRLTVT.

This chain links TRBV4-1 with TRBJ2-1, with 10 bases lining up with TRBD2. Trimming removed 3 bases from V and 6 bases from J; junction bases left unmatched: 5. The CDR3 runs 15 residues. Looked up from germline, CDR1 is MGHRA and CDR2 is YSYEKL. The CDR3 sequence is CASSHVAGGVNEQFF. CDR3 nucleotides: TGCGCCAGCAGCCACGTAGCGGGGGGCGTCAATGAGCAGTTCTTC.

The table lists this clone with a count of one. V and J are TRBV5-5 and TRBJ1-4; possible D gene TRBD1, 6 bases. This CDR3 has 16 amino acids. V was cut by 3 bases and J by 3 bases, with 15 bases left in between. Germline CDR1 and CDR2: SGHKS and YYEKEE (reference sequence). CDR3 nucleotides: TGTGCCAGCAGCTCTTCCCCGGCAGGGGCTAATGAAAAACTGTTTTTT. It is translated as CASSSSPAGANEKLFF.

This clone was observed once. V gene TRBV25-1 combines with J gene TRBJ2-3; 11 bases fit TRBD1. This CDR3 has 17 residues. Germline V lookup: CDR1 MGHDK, CDR2 SYGVNS. The ends lost 1 base at V and 4 bases at J; junction bases unmatched: 7. The CDR3 is CASSELWGTGGPDTQYF. The CDR3 DNA reads TGTGCCAGCAGTGAATTATGGGGGACAGGGGGACCAGATACGCAGTATTTT.

V is TRBV6-1 and J is TRBJ2-5; 7 bases align to TRBD1. V shed 6 bases, J shed 8 bases, and the junction held 12 bases outside the gene matches. This CDR3 has 14 amino acids. Germline V gene data show CDR1 as MNHNS and CDR2 as SASEGT. CDR3 loop: CASSHNRQGYTQYF. DNA for the CDR3: TGTGCCAGCAGCCACAACCGACAGGGCTATACCCAGTACTTC.